A selection of T cell receptor beta chains follows, all from one sample in a study of shared clonotypes between healthy human individuals. Some clones are missing from TCRdb's copy, which holds only in-frame ones; the method was immunoSEQ multiplex PCR. The repertoire holds 2 million or so clones, with roughly 95% as singletons. The sample consisted of naive CD8+ T cells sorted from blood. All receptors come from a man aged 18 to 30 in good health. Each CDR3 is given with its conserved first and last residue. D genes are given only for firm matches. Not all rows give a size; the values are once, few, many and, for expanded clones, a class.

D	V	J	size	DNA	CDR3
-	TRBV10-1	TRBJ2-5	-	TGCGCCAGCACCCCGGTCGAGACCCAGTACTTC	CASTPVETQYF
-	TRBV5-6	TRBJ2-7	-	TGTGCCAGCAGCTTGGAGACGAGGGGTACGGAGCAGTACTTC	CASSLETRGTEQYF
TRBD1	TRBV15	TRBJ1-4	-	TGTGCCGCACAGGGGCGAGGTGAAAAACTGTTTTTT	CAAQGRGEKLFF
-	TRBV7-9	TRBJ2-5	-	TGTGCCAGCAGCTTGGTCCGGGGGTCAGAGACCCAGTACTTC	CASSLVRGSETQYF
-	TRBV9	TRBJ2-7	-	TGTGCCAGCAGCGTAGGAGGAGACTACGAGCAGTACTTC	CASSVGGDYEQYF
TRBD2	TRBV27	TRBJ2-7	-	TGTGCCAGCAGTCCTCTAGCGGGAGGGACGTACGAGCAGTACTTC	CASSPLAGGTYEQYF
TRBD1	TRBV7-9	TRBJ2-2	-	TGTGCCAGCAGCCCAGACAGGGGGGACACCGGGGAGCTGTTTTTT	CASSPDRGDTGELFF
-	TRBV4-1	TRBJ2-7	-	TGCGCCAGCAGCCAAGATATCGGGGTCCAATACGAGCAGTACTTC	CASSQDIGVQYEQYF
-	TRBV9	TRBJ2-5	-	TGTGCCAGCAGCGTTGGCGCCAGGGCGATGGAGACCCAGTACTTC	CASSVGARAMETQYF
-	TRBV7-8	TRBJ2-2	-	TGTGCCAGCAGCCAAACGAATCGGGACGGGGAGCTGTTTTTT	CASSQTNRDGELFF
-	TRBV6-1	TRBJ2-3	-	TGTGCCGGACGAGAAAGGGGGAAAGATACGCAGTATTTT	CAGRERGKDTQYF
-	TRBV27	TRBJ2-3	once	TGTGCCAGCAGTTTTGGGCTGGGCACAGATACGCAGTATTTT	CASSFGLGTDTQYF
-	TRBV6-6	TRBJ2-3	-	TGTGCCAGCACTCGCTCTAGGGAGGATACGCAGTATTTT	CASTRSREDTQYF
TRBD2	TRBV4-3	TRBJ2-2	-	TGCGCCAGCAGCCAAGATCGGGGACTATCCGGGGAGCTGTTTTTT	CASSQDRGLSGELFF
-	TRBV7-2	TRBJ1-3	-	TGTGCCAGCAGCTTGTATGCTGGAAACACCATATATTTT	CASSLYAGNTIYF
-	TRBV15	TRBJ1-4	-	TGTGCCACCAGCTCTACGGGTGAAAAACTGTTTTTT	CATSSTGEKLFF
TRBD1	TRBV11-2	TRBJ2-7	-	TGTGCCAGCAGCTTAGTGGCAGGGGGAACCTACGAGCAGTACTTC	CASSLVAGGTYEQYF
-	TRBV7-6	TRBJ2-5	-	TGTGCCAGCAGCTTATACTCGCAGGAGACCCAGTACTTC	CASSLYSQETQYF
-	TRBV5-4	TRBJ2-5	few	TGTGCCAGCAGCTTGAACAGCGAGACCCAGTACTTC	CASSLNSETQYF
-	TRBV7-9	TRBJ2-7	-	TGTGCCAGCAGCTCGATAACGGGTTCTCACGCCTCCTACGAGCAGTACTTC	CASSSITGSHASYEQYF
-	TRBV7-2	TRBJ2-7	-	TGTGCCAGCAGCCCACGGAGGGCTACAGGGTTAGACTACGAGCAGTACTTC	CASSPRRATGLDYEQYF
TRBD2	TRBV7-9	TRBJ2-3	-	TGTGCCAGCAGCTTAAAACTAGCGGGAGACTCAGATACGCAGTATTTT	CASSLKLAGDSDTQYF